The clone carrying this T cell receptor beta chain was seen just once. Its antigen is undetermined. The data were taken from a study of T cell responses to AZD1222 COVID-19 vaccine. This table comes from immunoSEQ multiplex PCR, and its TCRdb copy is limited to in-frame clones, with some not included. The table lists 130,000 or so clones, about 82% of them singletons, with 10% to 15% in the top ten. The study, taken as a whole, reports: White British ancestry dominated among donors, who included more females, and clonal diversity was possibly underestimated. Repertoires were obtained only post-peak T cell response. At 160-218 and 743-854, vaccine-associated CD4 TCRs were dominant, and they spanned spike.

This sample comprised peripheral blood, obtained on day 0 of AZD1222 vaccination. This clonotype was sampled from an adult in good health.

CDR3 sequence: CATSRDLQGGNQPQHF. The CDR3 DNA is TGTGCCACCAGCAGAGATCTGCAGGGGGGCAATCAGCCCCAGCATTTT. The rearrangement joins TRBV15 to TRBJ1-5; TRBD1 matches at 7 bases. This CDR3 region has 16 residues. V shed 0 bases, J shed 2 bases, and the junction held 4 bases outside the gene matches. Germline CDR1 reads LNHNV; CDR2 reads YYDKDF (reference sequence). Full variable domain (missing parts from reference TRBV15 and TRBJ1-5): DAMVIQNPRYQVTQFGKPVTLSCSQTLNHNVMYWYQQKSSQAPKLLFHYYDKDFNNEADTPDNFQSRRPNTSFCFLDIRSPGLGDTAMYLCATSRDLQGGNQPQHFGDGTRLSIL.